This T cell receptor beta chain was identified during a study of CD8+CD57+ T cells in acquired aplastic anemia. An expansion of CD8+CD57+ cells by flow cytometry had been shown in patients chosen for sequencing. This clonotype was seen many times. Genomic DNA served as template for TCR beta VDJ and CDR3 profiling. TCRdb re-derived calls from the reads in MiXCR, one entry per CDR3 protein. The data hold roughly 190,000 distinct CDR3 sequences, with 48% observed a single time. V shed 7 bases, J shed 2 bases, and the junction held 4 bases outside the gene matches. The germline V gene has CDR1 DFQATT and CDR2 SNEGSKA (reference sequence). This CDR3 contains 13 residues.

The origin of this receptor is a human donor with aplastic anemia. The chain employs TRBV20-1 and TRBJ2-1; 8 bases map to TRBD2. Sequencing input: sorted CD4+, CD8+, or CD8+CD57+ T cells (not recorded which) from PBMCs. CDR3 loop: CSVVSGAYNEQFF. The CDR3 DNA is TGCAGTGTGGTTAGCGGGGCCTACAATGAGCAGTTCTTC.